This passage covers 23 T cell receptor beta chains from one sample sequenced in a study of identical twins. TCRdb fed the 5' RACE reads into MiXCR, producing one record per CDR3 protein. The table lists about 920,000 distinct CDR3 sequences, about 12% of them singletons. This sample was also put to use in a study of yellow fever vaccine responses in identical twins.

The specimen was PBMCs. The receptor source for this set is a young woman in good health.

The chain couples TRBV10-3 to TRBJ2-1; TRBD2 matches 8 bases. The CDR3 is 14 residues long. Germline V gene data show CDR1 as ENHRY and CDR2 as SYGVKD. The V gene end was trimmed by 11 bases and the J gene end by 2 bases; junction bases not matched to a gene: 8. This CDR3 reads CAAVAGGPYNEQFF. The CDR3 DNA reads TGTGCCGCCGTGGCGGGGGGTCCCTACAATGAGCAGTTCTTC.

The chain recombines TRBV11-3 with TRBJ2-2, with 8 bases that match TRBD1. Trimming took 7 bases from V and 0 from J; bases not matched to a gene: 4. This CDR3 region has 15 residues. Germline V lookup: CDR1 SGHNT, CDR2 YENEEA. The CDR3 DNA sequence: TGTGCCAGCACCTGGACAGGGACGAACACCGGGGAGCTGTTTTTT. It is translated as CASTWTGTNTGELFF.

This clonotype was recorded at least ten times. The chain uses TRBV12-3 or TRBV12-4 and TRBJ2-2; perhaps TRBD2 as D (7 bases). The V end was cut by 3 bases, the J end by 7 bases, with 12 bases between. CDR3 length equals 14 residues. This CDR3 reads CASSFGGPVGELFF. CDR3 bases: TGTGCCAGCAGTTTCGGGGGGCCTGTCGGGGAGCTGTTTTTT.

This clonotype was detected only a few times. CDR3 sequence (DNA): TGCGCCAGCAGGGAGGCCCTCGGACTAGTGGAGACCCAGTACTTC. This translates into CASREALGLVETQYF. The chain links TRBV5-1 to TRBJ2-5; 7 bases are shared with TRBD2. The CDR3 runs to 15 residues. J gave up 5 bases and V 5 bases, and 12 bases lay outside the gene matches. The germline V gene encodes CDR1 SGHRS and CDR2 YFSETQ.

This clonotype was picked up one time. J is TRBJ2-4 and V is TRBV19, with D hard to call. This CDR3 has 15 amino acids. Deletions cut 1 base from V and 8 bases from J, with 15 bases between. The V gene's germline CDR1 is LNHDA and CDR2 SQIVND (reference sequence). As DNA, the CDR3 is TGTGCCAGTAGTATAGGGGCAGCGCGATTGGACATTCAGTACTTC. Translation gives CASSIGAARLDIQYF.

A few counts support this clonotype. This chain connects TRBV3-1 to TRBJ2-2; D unresolved. CDR1 and CDR2 (germline): LGHDT, YNNKEL (reference sequence). V lost 0 bases and J lost 5, with 7 bases in between. The CDR3 is 14 residues long. The CDR3 protein is CASSQDGWTGELFF. As DNA, the CDR3 is TGTGCCAGCAGCCAAGATGGGTGGACCGGGGAGCTGTTTTTT.

The chain combines TRBV6-5 with TRBJ2-7; 14 bases match TRBD2. Germline V gives CDR1 MNHEY, CDR2 SVGAGI. This CDR3 has 15 residues. The V gene end was trimmed by 0 bases and the J gene end by 7 bases; junction bases not matched to a gene: 2. The chain's CDR3 is CASSYSGLAGVEQYF. The CDR3 DNA reads as TGTGCCAGCAGTTACTCGGGACTAGCGGGAGTTGAGCAGTACTTC.

The rearrangement links TRBV5-6 to TRBJ2-1, with D maybe TRBD1 (6 bases). The germline V and J ends were trimmed by 2 bases and 0 bases, with 18 bases remaining between them. The CDR3 is made up of 18 amino acids. Germline CDR1 and CDR2: SGHDT and YYEEEE. Here the CDR3 DNA reads TGTGCCAGCAGCTTAGGAACCGGGACACCGAGCTCCTACAATGAGCAGTTCTTC. Translated, it gives CASSLGTGTPSSYNEQFF.

The gene calls are TRBV12-3 or TRBV12-4 and TRBJ2-7; 8 bases fit TRBD2. CDR3 length: 16 residues. The junction had 12 bases not matched to a gene; V was cut back by 5 bases and J by 3 bases. CDR3 nucleotide sequence: TGTGCCAGCAGTCCCTGGCCAGCGGGGGCGGTCTACGAGCAGTACTTC. Translated, it gives CASSPWPAGAVYEQYF.

The V call is TRBV7-2, the J call TRBJ2-3, with TRBD2 matching 11 bases. This CDR3 has 16 residues. CDR1 SGHTA and CDR2 FQGNSA come from the germline V gene. The junction had 10 bases not matched to a gene; V was cut back by 5 bases and J by 6 bases. DNA of the CDR3: TGTGCCAGCAGCGCGGCTCCTAGCGGGAGGTCGGATACGCAGTATTTT. Protein: CASSAAPSGRSDTQYF.

V and J are TRBV9 and TRBJ2-1; D call uncertain. The ends were cut back, 1 base at V and 8 bases at J, with 4 bases in the middle. The germline gives CDR1 SGDLS, CDR2 YYNGEE. The CDR3 length is 11 residues. This CDR3 is CASSVNYEQFF. The CDR3 DNA follows: TGTGCCAGCAGCGTAAACTATGAGCAGTTCTTC. The whole variable domain, remainder taken from reference TRBV9 and TRBJ2-1, is DSGVTQTPKHLITATGQRVTLRCSPRSGDLSVYWYQQSLDQGLQFLIQYYNGEERAKGNILERFSAQQFPDLHSELNLSSLELGDSALYFCASSVNYEQFFGPGTRLTVL.

The chain uses TRBV25-1 and TRBJ2-7; TRBD1 might be the D (6 bases). CDR3 length equals 15 residues. Trimming cost V 3 bases and J 1 base, with 13 bases left between them. Per germline, CDR1 MGHDK and CDR2 SYGVNS. The CDR3 region has the DNA TGTGCCAGCAGTGATATTCAGGGGCCTTCCTACGAGCAGTACTTC. Translation gives CASSDIQGPSYEQYF.

The table lists this clonotype with a few counts. V and J are TRBV18 and TRBJ2-7; 12 positions match TRBD2. V lost 3 bases to trimming and J lost 3 bases; unmatched junction nucleotides: 18. The CDR3 contains 20 residues. Germline CDR1 reads KGHSH; CDR2 reads LQKENI. The CDR3 is CASSPDERVRLAGVLYEQYF. In DNA, the CDR3 is TGTGCCAGCTCACCCGACGAGAGGGTGAGACTAGCGGGAGTTCTCTACGAGCAGTACTTC.

This clonotype appeared a single time. The CDR3 sequence is CASSQFVGVAQYF. CDR3 bases: TGTGCCAGCAGCCAATTTGTAGGGGTCGCCCAGTACTTC. The rearrangement uses TRBV4-2 and TRBJ2-5, with D tentatively TRBD1 (5 bases). V lost 2 bases to trimming and J lost 9 bases, with 13 bases between them. The CDR3 is 13 amino acids. The germline CDR1 and CDR2 sequences are LGHNA and YNFKEQ.

Concerning this clonotype itself: Since the CDR3 does not end with the conserved phenylalanine or tryptophan, this likely comes from a read error. The chain carries TRBV20-1 and TRBJ2-3; a weak D match, TRBD1 (6 bases). V was shortened by 1 base and J by 0 bases, with 11 bases between the two germline ends. The CDR3 sequence is 15 residues long. Looked up from germline, CDR1 is DFQATT and CDR2 is SNEGSKA (reference sequence). CDR3 amino acids: CSARGTASSTDTQYI. CDR3 nucleotide sequence: TGCAGTGCTAGAGGGACAGCCTCTAGCACAGATACGCAGTATATT.

This clonotype was detected only a few times. The gene calls are TRBV4-1 and TRBJ1-5; D not resolved. CDR3 length: 15 residues. The V and J ends lost 1 base and 0 bases respectively, with 7 bases between them. CDR1 is MGHRA and CDR2 is YSYEKL in the germline V gene. CDR3 loop: CASSQVRDSNQPQHF. As DNA, the CDR3 is TGCGCCAGCAGCCAAGTTAGGGATAGCAATCAGCCCCAGCATTTT.

There are a few counts of this clonotype. The genes are TRBV6-5 and TRBJ1-5, with 8 bases lining up with TRBD1. With V trimmed by 10 bases and J by 5 bases, 4 bases remained unmatched. The CDR3 contains 12 residues. Germline assignment: CDR1 MNHEY and CDR2 SVGAGI. The CDR3: CATSDRDQPQHF. CDR3 nucleotide sequence: TGTGCCACTTCGGACAGGGATCAGCCCCAGCATTTT.

This chain links TRBV27 with TRBJ2-3; TRBD2 agrees at 13 bases. V was pared by 6 bases and J by 4 bases, with 10 bases of the junction left unmatched. The CDR3 contains 17 residues. Germline lookup yields CDR1 MNHEY and CDR2 SMNVEV (reference sequence). CDR3 bases: TGTGCCAGCAGATCTAGACTAGCGGGGGGTCGACCAGATACGCAGTATTTT. It translates to CASRSRLAGGRPDTQYF.

This clonotype was observed a few times. This chain links TRBV20-1 with TRBJ2-7; tentatively, D is TRBD2 (7 bases). CDR3 length equals 14 residues. Germline V CDR1 and CDR2: DFQATT, SNEGSKA (reference sequence). V lost 3 bases to trimming and J lost 2 bases, with 14 bases between them. DNA of the CDR3: TGCAGTGCTAGGGGGGCGGGAGCCCCCTACGAGCAGTACTTC. This translates into CSARGAGAPYEQYF.

The CDR3 DNA follows: TGTGCCAGCAGTTTCAACAGGGCGGGAGGGGAGCTGTTTTTT. Residues: CASSFNRAGGELFF. The rearrangement uses TRBV12-3 or TRBV12-4 and TRBJ2-2; D tentatively reads TRBD1 or TRBD2 (6 bases each). V was trimmed by 3 bases and J by 8 bases, leaving 13 bases between them. The CDR3 runs 14 residues.

This chain's CDR3 is CSARGAYEQYF. CDR3 coding DNA: TGCAGTGCTAGGGGGGCCTACGAGCAGTACTTC. The chain couples TRBV20-1 to TRBJ2-7; D is tentatively TRBD1 or TRBD2 (5 bases each). Per germline, CDR1 DFQATT and CDR2 SNEGSKA (reference sequence). The CDR3 contains 11 residues. With 3 bases removed from V and 2 bases from J, the gap between germline ends came to 5 bases.

V usage is TRBV7-2 and J usage is TRBJ2-2; D is perhaps TRBD2 (5 bases). Per germline, CDR1 SGHTA and CDR2 FQGNSA. The CDR3 sequence is 15 residues long. V shed 2 bases and J shed 4 bases, with 11 bases lying between them. CDR3 in amino acids: CASSLSKGSTGELFF. CDR3 DNA sequence: TGTGCCAGCAGCTTATCCAAAGGGAGCACCGGGGAGCTGTTTTTT.

This clonotype was recorded a few times. The chain combines TRBV5-1 with TRBJ2-1; 10 bases map to TRBD2. This CDR3 has 16 residues. CDR1 and CDR2 from the germline V gene are SGHRS and YFSETQ. The V and J ends lost 0 bases and 8 bases, in that order; junction bases with no gene match: 8. DNA of the CDR3: TGCGCCAGCAGCTTGGGTAGCGGGGGGCCCACCGATGAGCAGTTCTTC. This sequence encodes CASSLGSGGPTDEQFF.